The clone carrying this T cell receptor (beta chain) was seen ten or more times. Its specificity is not known. The data were obtained in a study of T cells in Graves' hyperthyroidism and ophthalmopathy. Findings and limits, study-wide: Most expanded thyroid clonotypes above 0.001 also appeared in blood.

Amplified TCR beta CDR3 regions derived from RNA transcripts. RT-PCR in the first round (using the HTBI primer set) targeted the TCR CDR3. TCRdb fed the multiplex PCR reads into MiXCR, producing one record per CDR3 protein. Seen here are some 690,000 distinct CDR3 sequences, roughly 17% observed once, and the top ten hold 15%. The CDR3 length is 17 residues. The germline gives CDR1 SEHNR, CDR2 FQNEAQ (reference sequence). Trimming removed 3 bases at V and 2 bases at J, with 16 bases between. Newly diagnosed hyperthyroidism patients aged 18 to 65 years had disease lasting under 2 months. The J gene is TRBJ2-2, the V gene TRBV7-9; perhaps TRBD2 as D (6 bases). Material: blood. This clonotype originated in a man aged 50 to 60 with Graves' hyperthyroidism. The CDR3 DNA reads as TGTGCCAGCAGCTTTTTTCTTGATAGCGGAAACACCGGGGAGCTGTTTTTT. Its protein is CASSFFLDSGNTGELFF.